Below are 15 T cell receptor beta chains sequenced from a single sample in a study of T cells in Graves' hyperthyroidism and ophthalmopathy. RNA transcripts served as the template for amplifying TCR beta CDR3 regions. With the HTBI primer set, the TCR CDR3 went through a first round of RT-PCR. TCRdb re-analysed the multiplex PCR reads in MiXCR, keeping a single row per CDR3 protein. The profile covers hundreds of thousands of distinct CDR3 sequences, with over 11% appearing a single time and roughly 5.7% taken by the ten largest. The sample consisted of blood. The receptors were gathered from a woman in her 30s with Graves' hyperthyroidism that later progressed to Graves' ophthalmopathy.

The chain employs TRBV25-1 and TRBJ2-1; no firm D call. From germline, CDR1 is MGHDK and CDR2 SYGVNS. This CDR3 is built from 13 residues. V was shortened by 2 bases and J by 7 bases, with 9 bases between the two germline ends. The CDR3, as DNA: TGTGCCAGCAGTGAACCTCCCGTGAATGAGCAGTTCTTC. It encodes CASSEPPVNEQFF.

The table lists this clonotype with many counts. The CDR3 DNA reads TGTGCTAGTGGTTTGCTCCCAGGGGATCTCGGTGGCTACACCTTC. Protein sequence: CASGLLPGDLGGYTF. The chain links TRBV12-5 to TRBJ1-2; a weak D match, TRBD1 (6 bases). The CDR3 runs 15 residues. V lost 2 bases to trimming and J lost 7 bases, with 17 bases between them. Germline V gene data show CDR1 as LGHNT and CDR2 as FRNRAP.

This clonotype showed up just a few times. The chain has TRBV19 and TRBJ1-3; D is perhaps TRBD1 (6 bases). V lost 7 bases and J lost 4, with 20 bases in between. CDR1 is LNHDA, CDR2 SQIVND, per germline (reference sequence). The CDR3 consists of 16 residues. CDR3 in amino acids: CASTPSGRGFGNTIYF. The CDR3 bases are TGTGCCAGTACCCCGTCGGGCAGGGGTTTCGGAAACACCATATATTTT.

There are a few counts of this clonotype. The chain uses TRBV12-3 or TRBV12-4 and TRBJ2-7; TRBD2 matches at 13 bases. The V gene end was trimmed by 5 bases and the J gene end by 0 bases; junction bases not matched to a gene: 7. The CDR3 totals 17 residues. The CDR3 is CASSPGTSGTGSYEQYF. The CDR3 nucleotides are TGTGCCAGCAGTCCCGGGACTAGCGGGACAGGCTCCTACGAGCAGTACTTC.

Only a few counts were recorded for this clonotype. The genes are TRBV2 and TRBJ2-7; D is tentatively TRBD1 or TRBD2 (6 bases each). Germline-derived CDR1 and CDR2 are SNHLY and FYNNEI. The CDR3 runs 15 residues. Trimming shortened V by 5 bases and J by 2 bases, and 16 bases separated the two germline ends. The CDR3 nucleotides are TGTGCCAGCAGTTTACGAGGGGGGCCAACCTACGAGCAGTACTTC. Its protein is CASSLRGGPTYEQYF.

This clonotype was seen repeatedly, ten times or more. This rearrangement joins TRBV2 to TRBJ1-1, with TRBD1 matching over 7 bases. Trimming cost V 3 bases and J 5 bases; bases outside gene matches: 3. The CDR3 extends over 13 amino acids. Per the germline V gene, CDR1 is SNHLY and CDR2 is FYNNEI. In DNA, the CDR3 is TGTGCCAGCAGTGAGGGACAGATAACTGAAGCTTTCTTT. It encodes CASSEGQITEAFF.

In this sample, this clonotype turned up many times. This chain links TRBV7-3 with TRBJ1-1; 7 nucleotides match TRBD1. Trimming took 4 bases from V and 0 from J; bases not matched to a gene: 5. Germline V gives CDR1 SGHTA, CDR2 FQGTGA. This CDR3 spans 15 amino acids. CDR3 region: CASSSYRGLNTEAFF. In DNA, the CDR3 is TGTGCCAGCAGCTCCTACAGGGGACTGAACACTGAAGCTTTCTTT.

The chain uses TRBV14 and TRBJ1-2; no reliable D call. Germline-derived CDR1 and CDR2 are SGHDN and FVKESK. Trimming took 1 base from V and 4 from J, leaving 10 bases between them. CDR3 length: 14 amino acids. The DNA of the CDR3 is TGTGCCAGCAGCCAAGTATCGGGGTTCTATGGCTACACCTTC. It translates to CASSQVSGFYGYTF.

The chain has TRBV25-1 and TRBJ2-1, with D unclear. Per germline, CDR1 MGHDK and CDR2 SYGVNS. This CDR3 is built from 10 residues. CDR3 sequence: CASGHNEQFF. CDR3 in DNA: TGTGCTTCGGGTCACAATGAGCAGTTCTTC. Supplemented by reference TRBV25-1 and TRBJ2-1, the full variable domain reads EADIYQTPRYLVIGTGKKITLECSQTMGHDKMYWYQQDPGMELHLIHYSYGVNSTEKGDLSSESTVSRIRTEHFPLTLESARPSHTSQYLCASGHNEQFFGPGTRLTVL.

The chain combines TRBV12-3 or TRBV12-4 with TRBJ1-2; no reliable D call. The CDR3 has 12 amino acids. With 6 bases removed from V and 8 bases from J, the gap between germline ends came to 13 bases. CDR3 nucleotide sequence: TGTGCCAGCAGCCCAGGATTGCGGGGCTACACCTTC. It specifies CASSPGLRGYTF.

This clonotype occurred many times. The chain is built from TRBV9 and TRBJ1-2; tentative D call: TRBD1 (6 bases). The V end was cut by 3 bases, the J end by 2 bases, with 14 bases between. The germline gives CDR1 SGDLS, CDR2 YYNGEE. CDR3 length: 15 residues. The CDR3 reads CASSGSAGVNYGYTF. Written as DNA, the CDR3 is TGTGCCAGCAGCGGAAGTGCAGGGGTAAACTATGGCTACACCTTC. The whole variable domain, remainder taken from reference TRBV9 and TRBJ1-2, is DSGVTQTPKHLITATGQRVTLRCSPRSGDLSVYWYQQSLDQGLQFLIQYYNGEERAKGNILERFSAQQFPDLHSELNLSSLELGDSALYFCASSGSAGVNYGYTFGSGTRLTVV.

This clonotype showed up many times. This sequence joins TRBV12-3 or TRBV12-4 and TRBJ2-2; D uncertain. The CDR3 loop spans 13 amino acids. V lost 6 bases, J lost 4 bases, and 9 bases lay in between. CDR3 DNA: TGTGCCAGCAGACGAGACCCCACCGGGGAGCTGTTTTTT. Protein: CASRRDPTGELFF.

This clonotype was seen many times. Here the CDR3 reads CASRSGVEEKLFF. The CDR3 nucleotides are TGTGCCAGCAGAAGTGGGGTCGAAGAAAAACTGTTTTTT. The chain couples TRBV2 to TRBJ1-4; D is undetermined. The CDR3 sequence is 13 residues long. With 6 bases removed from V and 8 bases from J, the gap between germline ends came to 13 bases. In germline, CDR1 is SNHLY, CDR2 FYNNEI.

The chain is built from TRBV6-2 or TRBV6-3 and TRBJ1-1; 11 nucleotides match TRBD1. CDR1 is MNHEY, CDR2 SVGEGT, per germline. With V trimmed by 7 bases and J by 7 bases, 14 bases remained unmatched. The CDR3 sequence is 16 residues long. The CDR3 region is CASMGPPGQGDNEAFF. The CDR3 DNA is TGTGCCAGCATGGGTCCGCCGGGACAGGGGGATAATGAAGCTTTCTTT.

This clonotype was counted ten times or more. The chain recombines TRBV19 with TRBJ2-3; 8 bases map to TRBD2. The germline gives CDR1 LNHDA, CDR2 SQIVND (reference sequence). The CDR3 contains 17 residues. Losses at the gene ends were 5 bases for V and 4 bases for J; bases not matched to a gene: 14. As DNA, the CDR3 is TGTGCCAGTAGTCCCAAACTAGCGGTCCTTGGGCCAGATACGCAGTATTTT. Protein: CASSPKLAVLGPDTQYF.